Sequencing of this TCR beta chain was carried out in a study of T-cell memory formation after mild COVID-19. TCRdb ran MiXCR on the 5' RACE reads and lists one entry per CDR3 protein. The profile shows 350,000 to 450,000 distinct CDR3 sequences, roughly a quarter of them singletons. This CDR3 contains 14 residues. The V gene lost 6 bases and the J gene lost 2 bases, with 15 bases spanning the gap. Germline V lookup: CDR1 SGHRS, CDR2 YFSETQ. This TCR came from an adult woman who had mild COVID-19 (a few samples of this study predate the infection). Cell type and time point are not known. The J gene is TRBJ2-7, the V gene TRBV5-1, with a tentative D call TRBD2 (5 bases). The sequenced material came from PBMCs or a T cell subset sorted from them (not recorded which). The CDR3 sequence is CASTNTGSPYEQYF. Here the CDR3 DNA reads TGCGCCAGCACGAACACGGGATCACCCTACGAGCAGTACTTC.